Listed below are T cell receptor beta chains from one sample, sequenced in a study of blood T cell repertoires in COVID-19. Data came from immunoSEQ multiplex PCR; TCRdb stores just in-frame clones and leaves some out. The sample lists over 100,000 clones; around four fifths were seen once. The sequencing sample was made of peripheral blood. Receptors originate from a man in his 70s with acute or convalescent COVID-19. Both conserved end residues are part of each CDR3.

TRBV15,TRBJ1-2,CATSRDAGTVGYTF
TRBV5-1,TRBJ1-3,CASSLLSSSSGNTIYF
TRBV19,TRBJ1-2,CASSIRTGMGYGYTF
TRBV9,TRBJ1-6,CASRGSGTGNSPLHF
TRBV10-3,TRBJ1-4,CAIRSDRGGEKLFF
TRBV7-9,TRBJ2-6,CASRLAGANVLTF
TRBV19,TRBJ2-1,CASRVLNEQFF
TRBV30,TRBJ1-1,CAWNSGYREAFF
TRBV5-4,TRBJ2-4,CASSLGGGKNIQYF
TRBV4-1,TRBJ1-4,CASSPQGVRTVAEKLFF
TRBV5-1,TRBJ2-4,CASSLVAGAKNIQYF
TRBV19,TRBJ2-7,CASTRGLYEQYF
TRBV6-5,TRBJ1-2,CASKTGTDNYGYTF
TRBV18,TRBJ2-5,CASSPGQQETQYF
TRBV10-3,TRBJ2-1,CATGTSGRNNEQFF
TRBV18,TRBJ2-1,CASSPSQGGYNEQFF
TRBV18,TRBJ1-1,CASSPDGVRAFF
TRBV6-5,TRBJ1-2,CASTTDRANYGYTF
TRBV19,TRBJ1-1,CASNQANTEAFF
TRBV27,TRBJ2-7,CASSLSSRRHEQYF
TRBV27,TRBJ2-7,CASGYTGGSYEQYF
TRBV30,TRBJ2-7,CAWSAPAGVAGSFYEQYF
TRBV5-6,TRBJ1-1,CASSLEVDRGAFF
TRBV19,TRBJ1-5,CASSSLQGSQPQHF
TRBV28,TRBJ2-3,CASSTGGRTGDTQYF
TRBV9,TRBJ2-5,CASSVNQGETQYF
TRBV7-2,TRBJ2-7,CASSSQAGVYEQYF
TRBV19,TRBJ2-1,CASSIRTSGRAENEQFF
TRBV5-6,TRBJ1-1,CASSLAGQGNTEAFF
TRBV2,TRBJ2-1,CATDRPGLAGGYSYNEQFF
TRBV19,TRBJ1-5,CASSIGSAQGAYQPQHF
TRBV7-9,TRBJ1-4,CASSSGQTTTNEKLFF
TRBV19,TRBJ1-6,CASSITPGSYNSPLHF
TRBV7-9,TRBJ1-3,CASSSGQTTIYF
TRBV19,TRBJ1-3,CASRRRGSGNTIYF
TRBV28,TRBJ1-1,CASMGGGLRTNTEAFF
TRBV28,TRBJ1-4,CASRRQGVNEKLFF
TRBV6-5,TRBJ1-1,CASSQSGGANEAFF
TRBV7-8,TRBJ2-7,CASSFREDPYEQYF
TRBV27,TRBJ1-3,CASSAHSGASGNTIYF
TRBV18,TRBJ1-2,CASSPGTAYYGYTF
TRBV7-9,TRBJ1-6,CASSFGSSYNSPLHF
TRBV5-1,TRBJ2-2,CASSLTGLAGTGELFF
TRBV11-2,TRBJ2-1,CASTLGSGYNEQFF
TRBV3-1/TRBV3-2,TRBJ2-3,CASRDVSGDTQYF
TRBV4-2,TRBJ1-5,CASSQQGTGVGSNQPQHF
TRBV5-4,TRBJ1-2,CASSLEATGARYTF
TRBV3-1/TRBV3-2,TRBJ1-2,CASSQAGTAYTF
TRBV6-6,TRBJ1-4,CASRGDSNEKLFF
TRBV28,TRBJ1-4,CASSLSEGMEKLFF
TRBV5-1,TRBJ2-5,CASSLSSGSAETQYF
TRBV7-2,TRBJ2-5,CASSLRGLATETQYF
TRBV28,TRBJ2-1,CASSSGLDNEQFF
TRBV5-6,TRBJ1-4,CASSPRGGTNEKLFF
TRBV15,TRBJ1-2,CATSKDRGVNYGYTF
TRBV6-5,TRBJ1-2,CASSYSKRGAGGYTF
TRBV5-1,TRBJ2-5,CASSKGQVQETQYF
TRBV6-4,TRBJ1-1,CASSPSPGNTEAFF